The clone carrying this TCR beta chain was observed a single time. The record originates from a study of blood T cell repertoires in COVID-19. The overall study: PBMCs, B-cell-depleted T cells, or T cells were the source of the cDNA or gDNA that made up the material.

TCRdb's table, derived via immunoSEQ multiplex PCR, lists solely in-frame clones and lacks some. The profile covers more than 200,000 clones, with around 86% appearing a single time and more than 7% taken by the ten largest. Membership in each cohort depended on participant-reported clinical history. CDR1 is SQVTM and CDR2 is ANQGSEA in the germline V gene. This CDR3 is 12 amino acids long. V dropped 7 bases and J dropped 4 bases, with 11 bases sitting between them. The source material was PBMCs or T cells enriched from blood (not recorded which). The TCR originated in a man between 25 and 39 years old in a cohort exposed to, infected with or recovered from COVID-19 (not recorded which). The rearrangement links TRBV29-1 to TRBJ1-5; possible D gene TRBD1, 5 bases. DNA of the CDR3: TGCAGCGCCGGGGGGGTGAATCAGCCCCAGCATTTT. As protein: CSAGGVNQPQHF.